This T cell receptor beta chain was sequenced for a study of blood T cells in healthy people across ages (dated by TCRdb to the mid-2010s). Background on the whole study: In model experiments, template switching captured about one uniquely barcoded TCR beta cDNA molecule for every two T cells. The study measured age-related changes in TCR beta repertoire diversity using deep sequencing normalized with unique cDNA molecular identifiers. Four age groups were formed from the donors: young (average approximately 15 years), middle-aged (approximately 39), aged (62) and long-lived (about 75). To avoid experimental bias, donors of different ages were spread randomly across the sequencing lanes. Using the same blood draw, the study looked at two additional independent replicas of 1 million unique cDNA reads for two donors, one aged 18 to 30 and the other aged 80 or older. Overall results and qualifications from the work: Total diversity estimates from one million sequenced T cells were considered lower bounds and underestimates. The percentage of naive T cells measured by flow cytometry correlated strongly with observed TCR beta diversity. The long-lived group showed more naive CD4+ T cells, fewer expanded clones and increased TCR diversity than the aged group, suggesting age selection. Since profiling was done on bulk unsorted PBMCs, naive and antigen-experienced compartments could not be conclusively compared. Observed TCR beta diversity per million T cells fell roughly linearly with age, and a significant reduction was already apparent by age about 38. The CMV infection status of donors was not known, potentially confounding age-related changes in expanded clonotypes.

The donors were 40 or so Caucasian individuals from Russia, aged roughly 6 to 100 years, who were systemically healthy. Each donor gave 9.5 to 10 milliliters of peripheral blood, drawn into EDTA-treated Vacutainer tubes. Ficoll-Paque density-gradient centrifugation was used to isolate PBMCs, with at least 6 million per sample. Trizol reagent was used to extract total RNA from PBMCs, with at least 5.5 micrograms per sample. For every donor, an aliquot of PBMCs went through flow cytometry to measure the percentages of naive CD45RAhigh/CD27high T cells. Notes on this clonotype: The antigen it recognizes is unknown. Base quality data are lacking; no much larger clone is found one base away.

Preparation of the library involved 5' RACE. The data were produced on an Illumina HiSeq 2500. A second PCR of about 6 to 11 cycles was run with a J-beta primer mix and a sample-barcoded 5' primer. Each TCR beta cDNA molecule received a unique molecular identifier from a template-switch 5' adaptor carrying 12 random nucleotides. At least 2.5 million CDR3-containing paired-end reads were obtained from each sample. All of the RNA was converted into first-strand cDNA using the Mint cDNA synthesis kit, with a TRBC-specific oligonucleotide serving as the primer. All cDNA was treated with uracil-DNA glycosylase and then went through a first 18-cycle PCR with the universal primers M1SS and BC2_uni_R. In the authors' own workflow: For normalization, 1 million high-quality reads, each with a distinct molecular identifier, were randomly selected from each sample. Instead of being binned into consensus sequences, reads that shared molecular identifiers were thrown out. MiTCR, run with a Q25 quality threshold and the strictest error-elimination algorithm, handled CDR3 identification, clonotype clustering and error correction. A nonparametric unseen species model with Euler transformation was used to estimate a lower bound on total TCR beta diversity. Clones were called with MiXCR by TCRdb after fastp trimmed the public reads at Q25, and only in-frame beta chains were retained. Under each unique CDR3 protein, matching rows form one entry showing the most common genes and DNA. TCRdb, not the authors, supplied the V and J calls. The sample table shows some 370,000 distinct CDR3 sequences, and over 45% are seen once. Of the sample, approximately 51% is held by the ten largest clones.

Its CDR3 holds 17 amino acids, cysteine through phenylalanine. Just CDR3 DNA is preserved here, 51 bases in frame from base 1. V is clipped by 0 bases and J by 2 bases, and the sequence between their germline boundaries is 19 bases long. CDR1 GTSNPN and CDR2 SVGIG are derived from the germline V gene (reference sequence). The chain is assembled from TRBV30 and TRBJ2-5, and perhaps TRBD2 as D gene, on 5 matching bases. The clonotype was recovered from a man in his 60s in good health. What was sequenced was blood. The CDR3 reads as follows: CAWSVGSSSSFQETQYF. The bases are TGTGCCTGGAGTGTGGGGAGCAGCTCGAGCTTTCAAGAGACCCAGTACTTC.